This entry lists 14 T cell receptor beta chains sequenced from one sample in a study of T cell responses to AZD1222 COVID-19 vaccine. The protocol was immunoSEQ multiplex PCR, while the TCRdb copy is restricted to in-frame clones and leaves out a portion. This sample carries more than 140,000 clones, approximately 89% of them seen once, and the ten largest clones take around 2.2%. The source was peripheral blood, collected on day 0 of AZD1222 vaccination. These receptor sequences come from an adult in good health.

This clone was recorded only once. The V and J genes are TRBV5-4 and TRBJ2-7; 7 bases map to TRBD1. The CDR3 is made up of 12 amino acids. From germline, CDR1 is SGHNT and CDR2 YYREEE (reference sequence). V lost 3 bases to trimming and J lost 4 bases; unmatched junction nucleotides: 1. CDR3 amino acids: CASSSQGYEQYF. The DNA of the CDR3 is TGTGCCAGCAGCTCACAGGGGTACGAGCAGTACTTC.

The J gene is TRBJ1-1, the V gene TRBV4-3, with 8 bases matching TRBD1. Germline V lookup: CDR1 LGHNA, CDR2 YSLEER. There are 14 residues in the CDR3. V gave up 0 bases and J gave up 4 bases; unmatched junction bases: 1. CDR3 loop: CASSQDDRGTEAFF. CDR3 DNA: TGCGCCAGCAGCCAAGATGACAGGGGCACTGAAGCTTTCTTT.

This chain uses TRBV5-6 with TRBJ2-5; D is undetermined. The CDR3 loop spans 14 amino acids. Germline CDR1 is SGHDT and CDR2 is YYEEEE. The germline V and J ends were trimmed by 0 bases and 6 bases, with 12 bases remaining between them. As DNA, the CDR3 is TGTGCCAGCAGCTTGGGCCCTCCTAGGAAGACCCAGTACTTC. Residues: CASSLGPPRKTQYF.

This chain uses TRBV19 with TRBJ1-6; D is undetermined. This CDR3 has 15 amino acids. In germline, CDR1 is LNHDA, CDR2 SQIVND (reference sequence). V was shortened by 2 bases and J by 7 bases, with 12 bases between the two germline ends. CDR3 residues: CASSIYRLGNSPLHF. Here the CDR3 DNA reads TGTGCCAGTAGTATATACAGACTTGGGAATTCACCCCTCCACTTT.

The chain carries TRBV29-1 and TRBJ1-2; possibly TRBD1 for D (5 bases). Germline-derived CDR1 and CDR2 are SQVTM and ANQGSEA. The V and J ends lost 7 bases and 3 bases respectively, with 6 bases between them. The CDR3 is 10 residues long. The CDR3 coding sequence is TGCAGCGGGGGGGACTATGGCTACACCTTC. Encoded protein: CSGGDYGYTF.

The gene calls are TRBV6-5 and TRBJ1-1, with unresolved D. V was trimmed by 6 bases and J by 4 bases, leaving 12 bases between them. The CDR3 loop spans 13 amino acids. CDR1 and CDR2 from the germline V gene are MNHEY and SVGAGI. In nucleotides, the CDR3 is TGTGCCAGCAGACCCCGGGATTCCACTGAAGCTTTCTTT. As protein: CASRPRDSTEAFF.

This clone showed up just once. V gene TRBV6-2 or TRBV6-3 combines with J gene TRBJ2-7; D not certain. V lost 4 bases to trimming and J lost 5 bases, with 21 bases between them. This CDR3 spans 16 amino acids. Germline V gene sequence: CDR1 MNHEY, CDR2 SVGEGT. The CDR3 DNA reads TGTGCCAGCAGTTCGTCTCACAGTTCAATATATAACGAGCAGTACTTC. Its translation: CASSSSHSSIYNEQYF.

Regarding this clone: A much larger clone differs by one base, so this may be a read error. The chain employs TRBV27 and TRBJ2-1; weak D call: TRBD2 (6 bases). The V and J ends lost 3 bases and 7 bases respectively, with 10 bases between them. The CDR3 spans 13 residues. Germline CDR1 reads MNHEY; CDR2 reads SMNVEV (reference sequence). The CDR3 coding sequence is TGTGCCAGCAGTTTCCTAGCGCAAAATGAGCAGTTCTTC. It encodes CASSFLAQNEQFF.

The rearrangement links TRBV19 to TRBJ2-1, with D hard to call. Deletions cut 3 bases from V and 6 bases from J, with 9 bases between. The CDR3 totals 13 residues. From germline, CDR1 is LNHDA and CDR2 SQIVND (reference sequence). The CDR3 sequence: CASSILGFNEQFF. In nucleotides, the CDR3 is TGTGCCAGTAGTATTCTGGGGTTCAATGAGCAGTTCTTC.

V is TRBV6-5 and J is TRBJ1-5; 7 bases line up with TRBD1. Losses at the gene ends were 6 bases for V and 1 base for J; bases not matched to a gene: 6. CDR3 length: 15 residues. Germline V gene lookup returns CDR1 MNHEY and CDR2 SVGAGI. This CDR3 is CASSPTGYSNQPQHF. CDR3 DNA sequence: TGTGCCAGCAGCCCGACAGGGTACAGCAATCAGCCCCAGCATTTT.

The CDR3 DNA reads TGTGCCAGCAGGAGAACCCTTTTGAACACTGAAGCTTTCTTT. Translated, it gives CASRRTLLNTEAFF. This chain connects TRBV28 to TRBJ1-1; D not certain. Looked up from germline, CDR1 is MDHEN and CDR2 is SYDVKM. V dropped 6 bases and J dropped 0 bases, with 11 bases sitting between them. The CDR3 length is 14 residues.

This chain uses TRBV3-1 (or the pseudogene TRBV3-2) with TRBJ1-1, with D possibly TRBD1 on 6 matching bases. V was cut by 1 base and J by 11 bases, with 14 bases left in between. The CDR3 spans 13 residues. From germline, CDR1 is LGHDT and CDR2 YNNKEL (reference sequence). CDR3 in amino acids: CASSQGDNTGAFF. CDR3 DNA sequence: TGTGCCAGCAGCCAAGGGGACAATACGGGTGCTTTCTTT.

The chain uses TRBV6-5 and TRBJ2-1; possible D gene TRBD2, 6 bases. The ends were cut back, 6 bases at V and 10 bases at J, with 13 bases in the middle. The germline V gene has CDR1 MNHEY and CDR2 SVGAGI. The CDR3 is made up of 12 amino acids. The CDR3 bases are TGTGCCAGCAGGGGCCTGACTAGGGAGCAGTTCTTC. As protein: CASRGLTREQFF.

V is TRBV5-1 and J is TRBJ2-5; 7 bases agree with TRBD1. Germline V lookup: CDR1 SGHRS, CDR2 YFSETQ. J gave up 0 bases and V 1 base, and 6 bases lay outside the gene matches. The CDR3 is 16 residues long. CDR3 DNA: TGCGCCAGCAGCTTGAGACCAGGGGGAAACCAAGAGACCCAGTACTTC. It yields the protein CASSLRPGGNQETQYF.